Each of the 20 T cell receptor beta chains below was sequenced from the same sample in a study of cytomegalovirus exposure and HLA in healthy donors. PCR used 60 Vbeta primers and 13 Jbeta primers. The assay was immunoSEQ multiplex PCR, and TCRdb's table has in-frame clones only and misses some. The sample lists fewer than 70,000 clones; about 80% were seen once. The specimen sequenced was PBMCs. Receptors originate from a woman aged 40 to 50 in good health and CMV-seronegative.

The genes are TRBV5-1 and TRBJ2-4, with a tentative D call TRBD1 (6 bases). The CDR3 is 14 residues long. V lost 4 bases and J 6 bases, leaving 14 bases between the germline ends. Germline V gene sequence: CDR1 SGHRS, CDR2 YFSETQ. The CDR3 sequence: CASSTEGVGNIQYF. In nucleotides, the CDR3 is TGCGCCAGCAGCACCGAGGGGGTCGGAAACATTCAGTACTTC.

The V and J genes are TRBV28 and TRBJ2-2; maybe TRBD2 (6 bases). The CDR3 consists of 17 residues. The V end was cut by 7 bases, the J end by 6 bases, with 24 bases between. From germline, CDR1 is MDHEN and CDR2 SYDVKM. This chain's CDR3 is CASISGDRGMGAGELFF. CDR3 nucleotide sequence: TGTGCCAGCATTTCTGGTGATCGCGGGATGGGGGCCGGGGAGCTGTTTTTT.

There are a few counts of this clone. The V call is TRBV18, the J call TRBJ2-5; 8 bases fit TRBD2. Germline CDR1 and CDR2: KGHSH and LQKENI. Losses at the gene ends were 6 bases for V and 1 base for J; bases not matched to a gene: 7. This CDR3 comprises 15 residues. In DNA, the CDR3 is TGTGCCAGCTCTCCTTTTACTAGCGGCCAAGAGACCCAGTACTTC. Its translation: CASSPFTSGQETQYF.

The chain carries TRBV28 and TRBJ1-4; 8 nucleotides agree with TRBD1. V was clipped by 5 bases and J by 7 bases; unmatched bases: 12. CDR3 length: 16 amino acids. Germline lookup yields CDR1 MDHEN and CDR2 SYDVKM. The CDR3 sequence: CASSPTTAGGGEKLFF. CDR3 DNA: TGTGCCAGCAGTCCGACCACCGCAGGGGGCGGTGAAAAACTGTTTTTT.

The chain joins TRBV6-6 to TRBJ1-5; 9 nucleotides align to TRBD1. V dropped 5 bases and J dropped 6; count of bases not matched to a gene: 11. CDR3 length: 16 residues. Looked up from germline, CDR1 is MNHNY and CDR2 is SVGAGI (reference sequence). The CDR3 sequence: CASSGPRDRVSQPQHF. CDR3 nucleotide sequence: TGTGCCAGCAGTGGGCCCCGGGACAGGGTCTCTCAGCCCCAGCATTTT.

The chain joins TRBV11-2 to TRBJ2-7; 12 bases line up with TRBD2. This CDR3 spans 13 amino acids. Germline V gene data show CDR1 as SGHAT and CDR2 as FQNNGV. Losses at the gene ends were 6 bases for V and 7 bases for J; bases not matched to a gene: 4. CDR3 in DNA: TGTGCCAGCAGAAAACTAGCGGGAGGTGAGCAGTACTTC. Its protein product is CASRKLAGGEQYF. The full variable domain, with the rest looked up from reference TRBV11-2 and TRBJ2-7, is EAGVAQSPRYKIIEKRQSVAFWCNPISGHATLYWYQQILGQGPKLLIQFQNNGVVDDSQLPKDRFSAERLKGVDSTLKIQPAKLEDSAVYLCASRKLAGGEQYFGPGTRLTVT.

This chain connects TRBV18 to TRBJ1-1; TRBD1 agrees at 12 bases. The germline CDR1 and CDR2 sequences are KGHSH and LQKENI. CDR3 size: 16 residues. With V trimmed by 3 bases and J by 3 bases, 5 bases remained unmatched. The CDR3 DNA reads TGTGCCAGCTCACCCGGGACAGGGGGCGCAGACACTGAAGCTTTCTTT. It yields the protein CASSPGTGGADTEAFF.

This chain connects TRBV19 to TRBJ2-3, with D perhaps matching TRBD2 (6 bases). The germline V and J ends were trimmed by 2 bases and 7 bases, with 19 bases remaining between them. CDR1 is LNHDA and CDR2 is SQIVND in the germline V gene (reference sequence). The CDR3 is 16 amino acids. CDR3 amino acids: CASSISSDGIRNTQYF. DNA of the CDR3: TGTGCCAGTAGTATATCTAGCGACGGTATTCGAAATACGCAGTATTTT.

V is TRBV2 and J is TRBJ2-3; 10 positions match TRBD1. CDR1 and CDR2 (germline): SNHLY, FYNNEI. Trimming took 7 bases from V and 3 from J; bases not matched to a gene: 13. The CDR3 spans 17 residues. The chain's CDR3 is CASKNFRTGGSTDTQYF. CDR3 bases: TGTGCCAGCAAAAACTTTCGGACAGGGGGGAGTACAGATACGCAGTATTTT. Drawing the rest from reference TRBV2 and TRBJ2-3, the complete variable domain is EPEVTQTPSHQVTQMGQEVILRCVPISNHLYFYWYRQILGQKVEFLVSFYNNEISEKSEIFDDQFSVERPDGSNFTLKIRSTKLEDSAMYFCASKNFRTGGSTDTQYFGPGTRLTVL.

This CDR3 reads CASSEETMNTEAFF. CDR3 DNA: TGTGCCAGCAGTGAAGAGACAATGAACACTGAAGCTTTCTTT. The V call is TRBV2, the J call TRBJ1-1; D is unresolved. CDR3 length equals 14 residues. From germline, CDR1 is SNHLY and CDR2 FYNNEI. The ends were cut back, 1 base at V and 0 bases at J, with 6 bases in the middle.

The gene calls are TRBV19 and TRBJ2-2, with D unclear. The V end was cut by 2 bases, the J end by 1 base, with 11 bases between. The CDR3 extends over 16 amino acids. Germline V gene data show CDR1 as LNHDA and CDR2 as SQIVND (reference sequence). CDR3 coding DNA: TGTGCCAGTAGTATAAGTAACAGAGAGAACACCGGGGAGCTGTTTTTT. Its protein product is CASSISNRENTGELFF.

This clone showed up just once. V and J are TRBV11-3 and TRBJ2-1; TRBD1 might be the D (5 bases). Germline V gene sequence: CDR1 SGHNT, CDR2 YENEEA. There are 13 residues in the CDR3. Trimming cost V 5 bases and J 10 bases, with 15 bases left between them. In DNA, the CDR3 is TGTGCCAGCAGCACAACACAGGCCACAGAGCAGTTCTTC. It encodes CASSTTQATEQFF.

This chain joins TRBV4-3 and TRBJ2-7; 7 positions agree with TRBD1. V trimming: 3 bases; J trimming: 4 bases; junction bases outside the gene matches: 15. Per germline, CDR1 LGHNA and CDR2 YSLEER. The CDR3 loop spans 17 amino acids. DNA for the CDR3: TGCGCCAGCAGCCACCGCCCCGGCAGGACAGGTAGTTACGAGCAGTACTTC. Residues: CASSHRPGRTGSYEQYF.

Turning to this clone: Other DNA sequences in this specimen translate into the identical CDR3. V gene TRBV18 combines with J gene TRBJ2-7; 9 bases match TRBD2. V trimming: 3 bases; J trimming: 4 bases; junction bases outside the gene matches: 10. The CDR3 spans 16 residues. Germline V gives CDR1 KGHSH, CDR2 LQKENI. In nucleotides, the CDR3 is TGTGCCAGCTCACCGAGAGGGCGGGAGGGAAATTACGAGCAGTACTTC. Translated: CASSPRGREGNYEQYF.

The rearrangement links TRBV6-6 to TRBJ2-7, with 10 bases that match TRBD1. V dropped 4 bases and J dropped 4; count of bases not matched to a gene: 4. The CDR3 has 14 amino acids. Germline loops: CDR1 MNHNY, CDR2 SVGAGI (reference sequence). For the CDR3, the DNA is TGTGCCAGCAGTTCCCGGGACAGGGGTTACGAGCAGTACTTC. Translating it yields CASSSRDRGYEQYF.

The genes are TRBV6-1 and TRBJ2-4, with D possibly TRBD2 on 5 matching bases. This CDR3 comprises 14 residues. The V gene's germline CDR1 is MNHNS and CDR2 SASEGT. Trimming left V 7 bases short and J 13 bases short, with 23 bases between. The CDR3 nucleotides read TGTGCCAGCATTGAGGATAAGGTCCCTTCGGGGCAGTACTTC. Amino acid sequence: CASIEDKVPSGQYF.

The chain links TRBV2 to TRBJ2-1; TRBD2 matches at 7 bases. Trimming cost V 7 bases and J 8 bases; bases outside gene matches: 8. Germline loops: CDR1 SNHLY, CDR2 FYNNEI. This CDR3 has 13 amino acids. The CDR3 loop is CASTRDYADEQFF. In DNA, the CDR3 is TGTGCCAGCACGAGGGACTACGCGGATGAGCAGTTCTTC.

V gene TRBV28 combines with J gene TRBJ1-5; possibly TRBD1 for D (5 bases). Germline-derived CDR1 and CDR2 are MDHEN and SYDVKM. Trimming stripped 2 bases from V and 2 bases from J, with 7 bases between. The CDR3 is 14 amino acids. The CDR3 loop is CASSLTGGNQPQHF. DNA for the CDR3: TGTGCCAGCAGTTTAACAGGAGGCAATCAGCCCCAGCATTTT. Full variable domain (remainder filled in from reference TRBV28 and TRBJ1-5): DVKVTQSSRYLVKRTGEKVFLECVQDMDHENMFWYRQDPGLGLRLIYFSYDVKMKEKGDIPEGYSVSREKKERFSLILESASTNQTSMYLCASSLTGGNQPQHFGDGTRLSIL.

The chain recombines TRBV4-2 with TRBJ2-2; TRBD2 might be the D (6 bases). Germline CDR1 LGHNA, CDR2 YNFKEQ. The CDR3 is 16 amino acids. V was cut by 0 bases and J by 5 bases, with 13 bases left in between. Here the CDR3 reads CASSQDWLALTGELFF. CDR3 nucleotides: TGTGCCAGCAGCCAAGATTGGCTAGCGTTGACCGGGGAGCTGTTTTTT.

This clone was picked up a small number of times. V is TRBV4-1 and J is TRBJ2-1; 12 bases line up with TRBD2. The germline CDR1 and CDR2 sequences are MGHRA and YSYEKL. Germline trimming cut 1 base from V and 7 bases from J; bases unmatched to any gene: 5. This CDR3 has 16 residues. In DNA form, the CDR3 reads TGCGCCAGCAGCCAAGTTCCTAGCGGGAGGGGGAATGAGCAGTTCTTC. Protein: CASSQVPSGRGNEQFF.